The 30 T cell receptor beta chains given below trace back to one sample, sequenced in a study of CD4 T cells in relation to SARS-CoV-2 and coronaviruses. Libraries were prepared by immunoSEQ multiplex PCR; TCRdb keeps only in-frame clonotypes and omits some of them. Here the sample spans tens of thousands of clones, about 76% being singletons. No antigen has been assigned to these receptors. Unexposed donor CD4+ T cells date from 2011-2018, before the COVID-19 pandemic. CD4+ T cells were isolated from the cells after less than 13 days of culture. The sequencing input was CD4+ T cells from PBMCs, cultured in vitro. All receptors come from a human donor in good health.

The V and J genes are TRBV19 and TRBJ2-5, with TRBD2 matching over 10 bases. The CDR3 is 15 amino acids. Germline CDR1 and CDR2: LNHDA and SQIVND (reference sequence). Trimming at V came to 0 bases and at J to 3 bases, leaving 1 base not matched to a gene. The CDR3 spells CASSIDLAGEETQYF. DNA of the CDR3: TGTGCCAGTAGTATAGACCTAGCGGGAGAAGAGACCCAGTACTTC.

This clone was seen only a few times. This chain joins TRBV7-8 and TRBJ1-1, with D tentatively TRBD1 (5 bases). This CDR3 contains 16 residues. Germline V lookup: CDR1 SGHVS, CDR2 FQNEAQ. Trimming shortened V by 5 bases and J by 1 base, and 17 bases separated the two germline ends. This CDR3 reads CASSPPTGLRNTEAFF. CDR3 nucleotides: TGTGCCAGCAGCCCTCCCACGGGACTCCGGAACACTGAAGCTTTCTTT.

The V and J genes are TRBV4-3 and TRBJ1-4; D ambiguous. Trimming stripped 1 base from V and 7 bases from J, with 7 bases between. CDR1 is LGHNA, CDR2 YSLEER, per germline. This CDR3 comprises 13 residues. In nucleotides, the CDR3 is TGCGCCAGCAGCCAAGTAGTGGGTGAAAAACTGTTTTTT. Amino acids: CASSQVVGEKLFF.

This chain links TRBV6-6 with TRBJ2-7; possibly TRBD1 or TRBD2 for D (5 bases each). Germline CDR1 MNHNY, CDR2 SVGAGI (reference sequence). V gave up 10 bases and J gave up 2 bases, with 15 bases separating them. The CDR3 extends over 13 amino acids. CDR3 DNA: TGTGCCACCACGCCGGGGACGGCCTACGAGCAGTACTTC. It specifies CATTPGTAYEQYF.

The chain combines TRBV19 with TRBJ1-1; TRBD1 aligns across 9 bases. This CDR3 has 15 residues. CDR1 is LNHDA, CDR2 SQIVND, per germline (reference sequence). The V segment lost 4 bases and the J segment 3 bases; nucleotides outside the gene matches: 6. The CDR3 protein is CASSKGTGLDTEAFF. CDR3 in DNA: TGTGCCAGTAGTAAGGGGACAGGGTTAGACACTGAAGCTTTCTTT.

CDR3 region: CASSSLAGVGNEQFF. CDR3 bases: TGTGCCAGCAGCTCCCTAGCGGGGGTTGGCAATGAGCAGTTCTTC. The chain uses TRBV7-2 and TRBJ2-1; 10 bases are a match to TRBD2. V lost 4 bases, J lost 6 bases, and 6 bases stayed unmatched. The CDR3 is 15 amino acids. Germline lookup yields CDR1 SGHTA and CDR2 FQGNSA.

The V and J genes are TRBV9 and TRBJ2-1, with D unresolved. V was pared by 4 bases and J by 3 bases, with 8 bases between. CDR3 length: 13 amino acids. Per the germline V gene, CDR1 is SGDLS and CDR2 is YYNGEE. CDR3 loop: CASSPDNYNEQFF. The CDR3 bases are TGTGCCAGCAGCCCCGACAACTACAATGAGCAGTTCTTC.

CDR3 DNA: TGTGCCAGTAGGGGACTAGCGGAAGAGACCCAGTACTTC. It translates to CASRGLAEETQYF. The chain combines TRBV19 with TRBJ2-5; 11 bases agree with TRBD2. The V segment lost 6 bases and the J segment 3 bases; nucleotides outside the gene matches: 0. This CDR3 is 13 amino acids long. Germline V gene sequence: CDR1 LNHDA, CDR2 SQIVND (reference sequence).

The rearrangement links TRBV6-5 to TRBJ1-2; D is undetermined. Germline lookup yields CDR1 MNHEY and CDR2 SVGAGI. Trimming stripped 7 bases from V and 4 bases from J, with 19 bases between. The CDR3 sequence is 15 residues long. The CDR3: CASTKRTANPYGYTF. The CDR3 coding sequence is TGTGCCAGCACCAAGAGGACGGCAAACCCCTATGGCTACACCTTC.

This clone counts as medium-sized (0.01 to 0.1%). V gene TRBV7-2 combines with J gene TRBJ2-5; perhaps TRBD1 as D (6 bases). The CDR3 has 16 amino acids. Trimming removed 2 bases from V and 4 bases from J, with 17 bases in between. Per the germline V gene, CDR1 is SGHTA and CDR2 is FQGNSA. CDR3 loop: CASSLNTGTTRETQYF. The CDR3 DNA reads TGTGCCAGCAGCTTAAATACCGGGACAACCAGAGAGACCCAGTACTTC.

In this sample, this clone turned up a few times. This chain links TRBV20-1 with TRBJ2-7, with 10 bases fitting TRBD2. The germline V gene has CDR1 DFQATT and CDR2 SNEGSKA (reference sequence). V lost 3 bases, J lost 2 bases, and 4 bases stayed unmatched. This CDR3 is 14 amino acids long. In nucleotides, the CDR3 is TGCAGTGCTAGTAGGAGCGGGAGGGCCTACGAGCAGTACTTC. It codes for CSASRSGRAYEQYF.

J is TRBJ2-3 and V is TRBV5-6, with 9 bases identical to TRBD2. Germline lookup yields CDR1 SGHDT and CDR2 YYEEEE. J was trimmed by 2 bases and V by 4 bases; bases with no gene match: 11. This CDR3 is 17 amino acids long. The CDR3 loop reads CASSPWMSGGITDTQYF. The CDR3 region has the DNA TGTGCCAGCAGCCCCTGGATGAGCGGGGGGATCACAGATACGCAGTATTTT.

This chain connects TRBV2 to TRBJ1-1; D call uncertain. This CDR3 is 15 amino acids long. V was trimmed by 0 bases and J by 5 bases, leaving 13 bases between them. Per the germline V gene, CDR1 is SNHLY and CDR2 is FYNNEI. The CDR3 protein is CASSEASLRVTEAFF. The CDR3 bases are TGTGCCAGCAGTGAAGCGAGCTTACGGGTGACTGAAGCTTTCTTT.

The V gene is TRBV2, the J gene TRBJ1-1, with 8 bases matching TRBD1. With 7 bases clipped from V and 4 bases from J, the junction kept 8 bases outside the gene matches. The CDR3 loop spans 14 amino acids. Germline V lookup: CDR1 SNHLY, CDR2 FYNNEI. The chain's CDR3 is CASTLDRAFTEAFF. In DNA form, the CDR3 reads TGTGCCAGCACTCTGGACAGGGCGTTCACTGAAGCTTTCTTT.

The CDR3 DNA sequence: TGCGCCAGCAGCTTGGGACAGGCGAGCGGCGGGGAGCTGTTTTTT. It specifies CASSLGQASGGELFF. The chain joins TRBV5-1 to TRBJ2-2, with a tentative D call TRBD1 (6 bases). Germline CDR1 SGHRS, CDR2 YFSETQ. The ends were cut back, 0 bases at V and 7 bases at J, with 13 bases in the middle. The CDR3 extends over 15 amino acids.

The rearrangement joins TRBV2 to TRBJ1-3; D gene ambiguous. The germline CDR1 and CDR2 sequences are SNHLY and FYNNEI. The CDR3 is 15 amino acids. V dropped 2 bases and J dropped 0 bases, with 8 bases sitting between them. Here the CDR3 DNA reads TGTGCCAGCAGTGAATCAGGAATCTCTGGAAACACCATATATTTT. It specifies CASSESGISGNTIYF. The full variable domain, with the rest looked up from reference TRBV2 and TRBJ1-3, is EPEVTQTPSHQVTQMGQEVILRCVPISNHLYFYWYRQILGQKVEFLVSFYNNEISEKSEIFDDQFSVERPDGSNFTLKIRSTKLEDSAMYFCASSESGISGNTIYFGEGSWLTVV.

This clone has just a few counts. The V and J genes are TRBV5-4 and TRBJ1-1; D gene unclear. The CDR3 consists of 10 residues. V lost 2 bases and J 6 bases, leaving 2 bases between the germline ends. Germline CDR1 is SGHNT and CDR2 is YYREEE (reference sequence). The CDR3 is CASSFPEAFF. The CDR3, as DNA: TGTGCCAGCAGCTTCCCTGAAGCTTTCTTT.

J is TRBJ1-6 and V is TRBV7-8; no reliable D call. The CDR3 is 14 residues long. CDR1 is SGHVS and CDR2 is FQNEAQ in the germline V gene. Trimming stripped 7 bases from V and 5 bases from J, with 12 bases between. CDR3 DNA: TGTGCCAGCACCCTGGGCAGCAATAATTCACCCCTCCACTTT. It is translated as CASTLGSNNSPLHF.

V usage is TRBV5-1 and J usage is TRBJ1-2; D is uncertain. This CDR3 is built from 13 residues. With 3 bases removed from V and 3 bases from J, the gap between germline ends came to 9 bases. Germline V gives CDR1 SGHRS, CDR2 YFSETQ. The CDR3 loop is CASSSNTDYGYTF. The CDR3 DNA follows: TGCGCCAGCAGCTCTAACACGGACTATGGCTACACCTTC.

V gene TRBV5-1 combines with J gene TRBJ1-6; D not resolved. The CDR3 contains 15 residues. CDR1 is SGHRS and CDR2 is YFSETQ in the germline V gene. V was trimmed by 3 bases and J by 3 bases, leaving 10 bases between them. CDR3 amino acids: CASSSRGLYNSPLHF. Written as DNA, the CDR3 is TGCGCCAGCAGCTCTCGAGGACTCTATAATTCACCCCTCCACTTT.

This chain uses TRBV7-2 with TRBJ2-2; 7 nucleotides align to TRBD1. The CDR3 is 16 residues long. CDR1 is SGHTA and CDR2 is FQGNSA in the germline V gene. The J segment lost 0 bases and the V segment lost 2 bases, leaving 3 bases of the junction unmatched. The CDR3 region is CASSLRQGPNTGELFF. CDR3 DNA: TGTGCCAGCAGCTTAAGACAGGGCCCGAACACCGGGGAGCTGTTTTTT.

This clone has a handful of counts. The rearrangement joins TRBV7-8 to TRBJ1-1; unclear D gene. The CDR3 length is 13 residues. Germline assignment: CDR1 SGHVS and CDR2 FQNEAQ. Trimming shortened V by 5 bases and J by 0 bases, and 7 bases separated the two germline ends. The CDR3 reads CASSRTVNTEAFF. The CDR3 bases are TGTGCCAGCAGCCGTACTGTGAACACTGAAGCTTTCTTT.

This clone was counted between two and nine times. The chain is built from TRBV4-3 and TRBJ2-3, with 14 bases matching TRBD2. This CDR3 has 18 residues. The germline gives CDR1 LGHNA, CDR2 YSLEER. J was trimmed by 4 bases and V by 3 bases; bases with no gene match: 9. CDR3 loop: CASSQHTGTSGSPDTQYF. CDR3 DNA sequence: TGCGCCAGCAGCCAGCATACCGGGACTAGCGGGAGCCCAGATACGCAGTATTTT.

This chain links TRBV5-1 with TRBJ2-2; TRBD2 matches 12 bases. Germline V gene sequence: CDR1 SGHRS, CDR2 YFSETQ. This CDR3 is 17 amino acids long. V lost 2 bases and J lost 4; bases outside the gene matches: 6. The CDR3 protein is CASSFTSGRSLTGELFF. The CDR3 DNA follows: TGCGCCAGCAGCTTCACTAGCGGGAGGTCGCTCACCGGGGAGCTGTTTTTT.

Comment on this clone: At one end the junction does not follow the germline gene, possibly because of a read error. The chain has TRBV7-7 and TRBJ2-1; possible D gene TRBD1, 5 bases. Germline CDR1 is SSHAT and CDR2 is FNYEAQ (reference sequence). The CDR3 loop spans 16 amino acids. The CDR3 here is CASSLGVANSYNEQFF. CDR3 bases: TGTGCTAGCAGCTTAGGGGTAGCAAACTCCTACAATGAGCAGTTCTTC.

The V call is TRBV29-1, the J call TRBJ1-2; 11 nucleotides align to TRBD1. CDR3 length: 14 residues. Germline V gene data show CDR1 as SQVTM and CDR2 as ANQGSEA. With V trimmed by 6 bases and J by 3 bases, 6 bases remained unmatched. Here the CDR3 reads CSVGQGAIDYGYTF. The DNA of the CDR3 is TGCAGCGTCGGACAGGGGGCTATTGACTATGGCTACACCTTC.

The gene calls are TRBV6-5 and TRBJ2-3; D is possibly TRBD1 (5 bases). Deletions cut 0 bases from V and 5 bases from J, with 9 bases between. Germline lookup yields CDR1 MNHEY and CDR2 SVGAGI. The CDR3 is 14 residues long. For the CDR3, the DNA is TGTGCCAGCAGTTACTCCCGGACAAGAGATACGCAGTATTTT. Translation gives CASSYSRTRDTQYF.

The chain employs TRBV7-8 and TRBJ1-4; D unclear. CDR1 and CDR2 from the germline V gene are SGHVS and FQNEAQ. The length of the CDR3 is 13 residues. Trimming shortened V by 8 bases and J by 2 bases, and 9 bases separated the two germline ends. CDR3 nucleotides: TGTGCCAGCTCGGAAGGGACTAATGAAAAACTGTTTTTT. Protein sequence: CASSEGTNEKLFF.

This sequence joins TRBV4-3 and TRBJ2-6, with no clear D. Germline V gene data show CDR1 as LGHNA and CDR2 as YSLEER. CDR3 length equals 16 residues. V was pared by 0 bases and J by 0 bases, with 6 bases between. CDR3 sequence (DNA): TGCGCCAGCAGCCAAGAGGGCTACTCTGGGGCCAACGTCCTGACTTTC. Protein product: CASSQEGYSGANVLTF.

The rearrangement uses TRBV19 and TRBJ1-6, with 7 bases matching TRBD1. Trimming cost V 5 bases and J 7 bases; bases outside gene matches: 8. Per the germline V gene, CDR1 is LNHDA and CDR2 is SQIVND (reference sequence). The CDR3 spans 15 residues. As DNA, the CDR3 is TGTGCCAGTAGTTCTCAGACAGGGTTCAATTCACCCCTCCACTTT. Amino acids: CASSSQTGFNSPLHF.